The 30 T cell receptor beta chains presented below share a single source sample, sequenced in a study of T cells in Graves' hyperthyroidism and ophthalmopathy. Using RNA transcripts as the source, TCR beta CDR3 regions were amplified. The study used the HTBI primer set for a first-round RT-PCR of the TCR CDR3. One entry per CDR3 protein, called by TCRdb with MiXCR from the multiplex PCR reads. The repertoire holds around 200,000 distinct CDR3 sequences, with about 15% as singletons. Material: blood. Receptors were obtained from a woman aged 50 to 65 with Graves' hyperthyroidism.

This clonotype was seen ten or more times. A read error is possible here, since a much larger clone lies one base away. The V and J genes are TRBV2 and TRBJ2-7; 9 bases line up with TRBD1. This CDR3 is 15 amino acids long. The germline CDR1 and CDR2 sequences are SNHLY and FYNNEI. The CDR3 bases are TGTGCCAGCGGTGATTCGGGACAGGGATGGGACGAGCAGTACTTC. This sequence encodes CASGDSGQGWDEQYF.

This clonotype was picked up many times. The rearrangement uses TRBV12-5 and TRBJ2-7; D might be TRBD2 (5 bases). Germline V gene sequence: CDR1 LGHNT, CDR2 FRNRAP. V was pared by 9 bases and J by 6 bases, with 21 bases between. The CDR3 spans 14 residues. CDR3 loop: CARSTLDSFVEQYF. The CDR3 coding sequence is TGTGCTAGGAGCACCTTGGACTCGTTCGTCGAGCAGTACTTC.

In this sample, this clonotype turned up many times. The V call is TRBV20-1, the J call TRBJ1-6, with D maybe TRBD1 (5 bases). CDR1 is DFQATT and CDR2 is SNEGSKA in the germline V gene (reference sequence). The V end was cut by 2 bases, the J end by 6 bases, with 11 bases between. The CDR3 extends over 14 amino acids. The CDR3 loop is CSARKDRTNSPLHF. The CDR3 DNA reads TGCAGTGCTAGAAAAGACAGAACTAATTCACCCCTCCACTTT.

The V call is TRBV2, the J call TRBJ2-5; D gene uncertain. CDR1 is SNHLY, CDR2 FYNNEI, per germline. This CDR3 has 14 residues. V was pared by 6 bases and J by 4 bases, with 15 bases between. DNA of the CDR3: TGTGCCAGCAGCCGCAGGCGGTCAGGAGAGACCCAGTACTTC. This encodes CASSRRRSGETQYF.

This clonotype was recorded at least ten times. CDR3 region: CASSPGTIYGYTF. CDR3 bases: TGTGCCAGCAGCCCCGGGACAATTTATGGCTACACCTTC. The V call is TRBV27, the J call TRBJ1-2; weak D call: TRBD1 (6 bases). CDR3 size: 13 residues. With 6 bases removed from V and 5 bases from J, the gap between germline ends came to 13 bases. Germline V gene lookup returns CDR1 MNHEY and CDR2 SMNVEV (reference sequence).

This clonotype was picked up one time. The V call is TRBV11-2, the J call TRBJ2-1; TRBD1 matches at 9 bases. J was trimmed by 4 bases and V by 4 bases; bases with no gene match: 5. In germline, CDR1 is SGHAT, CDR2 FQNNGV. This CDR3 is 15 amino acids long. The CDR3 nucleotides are TGTGCCAGCAGCTCCCGGGACAGGGATTACAATGAGCAGTTCTTC. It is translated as CASSSRDRDYNEQFF.

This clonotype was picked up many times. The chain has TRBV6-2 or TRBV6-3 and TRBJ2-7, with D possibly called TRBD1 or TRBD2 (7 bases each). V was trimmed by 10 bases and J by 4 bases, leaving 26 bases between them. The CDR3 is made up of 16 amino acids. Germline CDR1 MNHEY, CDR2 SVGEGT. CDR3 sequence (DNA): TGTGCCATCGATAAGGGCGGGGGACAGACTCCTTACGAGCAGTACTTC. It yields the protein CAIDKGGGQTPYEQYF.

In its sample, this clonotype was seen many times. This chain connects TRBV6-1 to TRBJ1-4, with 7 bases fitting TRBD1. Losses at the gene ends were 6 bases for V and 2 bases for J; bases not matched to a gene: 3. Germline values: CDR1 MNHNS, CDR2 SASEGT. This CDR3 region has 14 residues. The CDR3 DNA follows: TGTGCCAGCAGGGACAGGTTTACTAATGAAAAACTGTTTTTT. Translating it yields CASRDRFTNEKLFF.

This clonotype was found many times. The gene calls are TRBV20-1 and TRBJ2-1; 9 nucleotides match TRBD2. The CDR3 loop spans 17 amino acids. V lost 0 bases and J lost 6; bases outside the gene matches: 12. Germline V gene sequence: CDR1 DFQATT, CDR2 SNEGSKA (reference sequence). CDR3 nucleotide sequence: TGCAGTGCTAGAGATCAGATTGGACTAGCGAATAGCAATGAGCAGTTCTTC. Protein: CSARDQIGLANSNEQFF.

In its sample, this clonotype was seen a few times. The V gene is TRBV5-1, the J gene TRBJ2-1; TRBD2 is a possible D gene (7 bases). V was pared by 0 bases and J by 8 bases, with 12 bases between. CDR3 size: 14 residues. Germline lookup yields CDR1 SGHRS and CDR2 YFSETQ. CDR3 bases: TGCGCCAGCAGCTTGGGTGGGGGGGCCGATGAGCAGTTCTTC. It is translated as CASSLGGGADEQFF.

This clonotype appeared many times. Here the CDR3 DNA reads TGTGCCAGCAGCGACCCGGGAGTGGAGACCCAGTACTTC. Encoded protein: CASSDPGVETQYF. The chain has TRBV9 and TRBJ2-5; a possible D gene is TRBD2 (6 bases). CDR3 length: 13 amino acids. Deletions cut 3 bases from V and 5 bases from J, with 11 bases between. Germline V lookup: CDR1 SGDLS, CDR2 YYNGEE.

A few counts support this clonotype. The CDR3 sequence: CASSGGGGNQETQYF. In nucleotides, the CDR3 is TGTGCCAGCAGCGGCGGTGGGGGCAACCAAGAGACCCAGTACTTC. The J gene is TRBJ2-5, the V gene TRBV9, with TRBD1 as a possible D gene (6 bases). This CDR3 region has 15 residues. Looked up from germline, CDR1 is SGDLS and CDR2 is YYNGEE. V was shortened by 3 bases and J by 0 bases, with 12 bases between the two germline ends. The complete variable domain, with remaining parts taken from reference TRBV9 and TRBJ2-5, reads DSGVTQTPKHLITATGQRVTLRCSPRSGDLSVYWYQQSLDQGLQFLIQYYNGEERAKGNILERFSAQQFPDLHSELNLSSLELGDSALYFCASSGGGGNQETQYFGPGTRLLVL.

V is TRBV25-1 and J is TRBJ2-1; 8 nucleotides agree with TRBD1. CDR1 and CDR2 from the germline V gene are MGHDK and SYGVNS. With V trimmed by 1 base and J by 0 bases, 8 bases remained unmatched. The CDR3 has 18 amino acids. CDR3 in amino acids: CASSEWQGASGSYNEQFF. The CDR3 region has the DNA TGTGCCAGCAGTGAATGGCAGGGGGCGTCAGGCTCCTACAATGAGCAGTTCTTC.

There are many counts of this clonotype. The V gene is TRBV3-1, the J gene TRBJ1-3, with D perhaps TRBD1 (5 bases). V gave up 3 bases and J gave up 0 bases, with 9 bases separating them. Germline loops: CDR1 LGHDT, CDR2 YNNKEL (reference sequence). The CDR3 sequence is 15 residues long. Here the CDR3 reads CASSHRGVSGNTIYF. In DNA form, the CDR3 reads TGTGCCAGCAGCCACCGGGGGGTCTCTGGAAACACCATATATTTT.

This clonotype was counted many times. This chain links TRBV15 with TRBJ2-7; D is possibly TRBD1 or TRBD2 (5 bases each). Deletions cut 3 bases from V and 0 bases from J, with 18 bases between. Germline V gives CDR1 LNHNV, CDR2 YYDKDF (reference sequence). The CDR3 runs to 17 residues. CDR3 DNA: TGTGCCACCAGCAGCCGTGAGGGGCGAGGGGCCTCCTACGAGCAGTACTTC. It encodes CATSSREGRGASYEQYF.

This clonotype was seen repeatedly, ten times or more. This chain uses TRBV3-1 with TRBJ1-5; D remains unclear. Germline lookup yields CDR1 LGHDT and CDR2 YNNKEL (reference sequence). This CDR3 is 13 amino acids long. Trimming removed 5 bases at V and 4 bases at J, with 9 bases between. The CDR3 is CASSSQANQPQHF. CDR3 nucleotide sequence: TGTGCCAGCAGCTCTCAGGCAAATCAGCCCCAGCATTTT.

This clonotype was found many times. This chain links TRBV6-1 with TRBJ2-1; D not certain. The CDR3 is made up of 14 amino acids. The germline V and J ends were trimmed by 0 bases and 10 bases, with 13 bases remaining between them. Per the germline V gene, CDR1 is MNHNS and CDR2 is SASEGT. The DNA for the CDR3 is TGTGCCAGCAGTGAAGCCCTTGGGGTTCGCGAGCAGTTCTTC. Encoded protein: CASSEALGVREQFF.

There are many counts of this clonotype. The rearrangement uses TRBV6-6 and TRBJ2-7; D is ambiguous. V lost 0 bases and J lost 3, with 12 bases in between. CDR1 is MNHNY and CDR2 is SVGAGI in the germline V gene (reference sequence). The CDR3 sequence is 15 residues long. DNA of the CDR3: TGTGCCAGCAGTTACTCGAAGTCATCTAACTACGAGCAGTACTTC. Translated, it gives CASSYSKSSNYEQYF.

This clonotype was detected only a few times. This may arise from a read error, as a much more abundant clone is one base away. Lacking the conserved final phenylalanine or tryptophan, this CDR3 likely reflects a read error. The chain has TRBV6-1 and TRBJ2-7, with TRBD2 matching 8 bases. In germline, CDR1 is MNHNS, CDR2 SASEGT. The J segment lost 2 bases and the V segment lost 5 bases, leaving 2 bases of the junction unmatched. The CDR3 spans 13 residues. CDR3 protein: CASSTGLAYEQYL. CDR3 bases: TGTGCCAGCAGTACGGGACTAGCCTACGAGCAGTACCTC.

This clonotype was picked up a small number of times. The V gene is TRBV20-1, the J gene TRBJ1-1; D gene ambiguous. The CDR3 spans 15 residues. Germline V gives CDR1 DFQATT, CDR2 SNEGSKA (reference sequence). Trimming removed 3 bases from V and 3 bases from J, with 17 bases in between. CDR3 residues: CSARGARIGDTEAFF. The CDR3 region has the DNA TGCAGTGCTAGGGGCGCCAGGATAGGTGACACTGAAGCTTTCTTT.

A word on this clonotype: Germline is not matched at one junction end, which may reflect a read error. The CDR3 region has the DNA TGTGCCAGCAGCCCCAAGGGGGCCCTCTCTGGAGACACCATATATTTT. Translated: CASSPKGALSGDTIYF. This chain links TRBV3-1 with TRBJ1-3; TRBD1 matches 7 bases. Germline values: CDR1 LGHDT, CDR2 YNNKEL (reference sequence). The CDR3 is 16 residues long.

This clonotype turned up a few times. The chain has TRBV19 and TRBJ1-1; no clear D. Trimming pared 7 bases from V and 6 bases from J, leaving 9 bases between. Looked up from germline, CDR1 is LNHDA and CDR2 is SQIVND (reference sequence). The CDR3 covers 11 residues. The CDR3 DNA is TGTGCCAGTACCGAGGGCTCTGAAGCTTTCTTT. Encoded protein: CASTEGSEAFF.

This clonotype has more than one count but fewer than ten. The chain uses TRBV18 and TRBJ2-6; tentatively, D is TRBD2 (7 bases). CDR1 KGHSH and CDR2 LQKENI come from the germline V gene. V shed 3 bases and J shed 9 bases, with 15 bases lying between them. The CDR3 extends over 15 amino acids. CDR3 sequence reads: CASSPDSGVSNVLTF. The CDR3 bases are TGTGCCAGCTCACCGGACAGCGGGGTGAGCAACGTCCTGACTTTC.

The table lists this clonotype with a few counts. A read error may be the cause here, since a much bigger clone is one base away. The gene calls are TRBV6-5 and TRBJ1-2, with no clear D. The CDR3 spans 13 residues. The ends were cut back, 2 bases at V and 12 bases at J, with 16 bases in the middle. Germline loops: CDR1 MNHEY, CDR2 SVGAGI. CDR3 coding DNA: TGTGCCAGCAGTTACGGAAGGGTGCGAGGCCACACCTTC. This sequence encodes CASSYGRVRGHTF.

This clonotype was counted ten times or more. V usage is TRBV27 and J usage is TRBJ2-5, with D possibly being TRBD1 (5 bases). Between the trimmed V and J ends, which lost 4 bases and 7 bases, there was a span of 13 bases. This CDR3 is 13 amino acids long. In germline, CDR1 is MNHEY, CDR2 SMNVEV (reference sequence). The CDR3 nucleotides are TGTGCCAGCAGTTCCCAGGGTGGGCGGACCCAGTACTTC. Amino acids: CASSSQGGRTQYF.

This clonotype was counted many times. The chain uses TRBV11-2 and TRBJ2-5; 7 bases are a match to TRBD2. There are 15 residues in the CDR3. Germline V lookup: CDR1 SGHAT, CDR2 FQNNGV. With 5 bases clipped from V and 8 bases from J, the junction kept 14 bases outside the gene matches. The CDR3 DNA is TGTGCCAGCAGCCAATTAGCGGGTTCACGGAGAACCCAGTACTTC. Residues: CASSQLAGSRRTQYF.

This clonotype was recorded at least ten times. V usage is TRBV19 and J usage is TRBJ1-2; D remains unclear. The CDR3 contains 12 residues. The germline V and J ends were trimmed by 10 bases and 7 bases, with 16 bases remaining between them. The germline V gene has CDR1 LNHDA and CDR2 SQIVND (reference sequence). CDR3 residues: CATGPLESGYTF. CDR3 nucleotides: TGTGCCACCGGGCCCCTTGAAAGTGGCTACACCTTC.

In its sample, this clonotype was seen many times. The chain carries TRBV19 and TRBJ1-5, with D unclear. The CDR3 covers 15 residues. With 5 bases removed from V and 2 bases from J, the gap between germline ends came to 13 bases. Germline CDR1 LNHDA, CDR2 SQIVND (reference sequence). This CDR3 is CASSFSQFGNQPQHF. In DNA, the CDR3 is TGTGCCAGTAGTTTTAGCCAGTTCGGCAATCAGCCCCAGCATTTT.

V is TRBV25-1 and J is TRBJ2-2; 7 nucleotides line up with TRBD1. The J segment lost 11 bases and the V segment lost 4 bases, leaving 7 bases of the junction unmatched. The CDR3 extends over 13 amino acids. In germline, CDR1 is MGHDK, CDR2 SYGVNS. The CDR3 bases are TGTGCCAGCAGTGCAGGGGGTGGCGGAGAGCTGTTTTTT. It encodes CASSAGGGGELFF.

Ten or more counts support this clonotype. CDR3 amino acids: CASSLGTGGSRDTEAFF. In DNA, the CDR3 is TGTGCCAGCAGCCTAGGGACAGGGGGATCTCGGGACACTGAAGCTTTCTTT. The chain employs TRBV11-2 and TRBJ1-1; 11 nucleotides line up with TRBD1. CDR3 length equals 17 residues. V trimming: 5 bases; J trimming: 3 bases; junction bases outside the gene matches: 11. Germline V gene sequence: CDR1 SGHAT, CDR2 FQNNGV.